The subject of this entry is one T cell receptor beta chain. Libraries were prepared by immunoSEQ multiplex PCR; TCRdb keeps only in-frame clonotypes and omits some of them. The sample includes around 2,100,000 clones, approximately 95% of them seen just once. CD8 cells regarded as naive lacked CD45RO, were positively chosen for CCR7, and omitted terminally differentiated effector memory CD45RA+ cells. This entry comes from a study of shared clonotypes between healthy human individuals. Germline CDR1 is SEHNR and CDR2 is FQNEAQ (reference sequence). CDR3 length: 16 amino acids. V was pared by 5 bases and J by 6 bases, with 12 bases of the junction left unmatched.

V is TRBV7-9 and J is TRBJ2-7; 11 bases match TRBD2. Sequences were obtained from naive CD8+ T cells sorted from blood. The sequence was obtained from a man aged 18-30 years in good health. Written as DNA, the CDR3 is TGTGCCAGCAGCACCCCGGAGACTAGCGGGGACGGCGAGCAGTACTTC. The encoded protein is CASSTPETSGDGEQYF. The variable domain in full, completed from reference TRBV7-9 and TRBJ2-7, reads DTGVSQNPRHKITKRGQNVTFRCDPISEHNRLYWYRQTLGQGPEFLTYFQNEAQLEKSRLLSDRFSAERPKGSFSTLEIQRTEQGDSAMYLCASSTPETSGDGEQYFGPGTRLTVT.